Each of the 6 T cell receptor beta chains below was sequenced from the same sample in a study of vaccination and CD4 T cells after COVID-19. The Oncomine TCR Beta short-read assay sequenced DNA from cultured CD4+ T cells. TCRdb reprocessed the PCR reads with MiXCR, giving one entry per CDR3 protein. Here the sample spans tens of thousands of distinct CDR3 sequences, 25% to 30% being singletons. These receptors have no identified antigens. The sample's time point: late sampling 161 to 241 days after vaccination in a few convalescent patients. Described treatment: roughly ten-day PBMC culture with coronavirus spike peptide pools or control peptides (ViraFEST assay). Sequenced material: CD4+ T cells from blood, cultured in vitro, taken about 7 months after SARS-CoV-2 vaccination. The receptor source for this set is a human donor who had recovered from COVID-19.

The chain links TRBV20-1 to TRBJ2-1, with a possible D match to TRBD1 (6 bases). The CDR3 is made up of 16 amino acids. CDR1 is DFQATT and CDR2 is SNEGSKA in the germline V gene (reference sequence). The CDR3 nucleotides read TGCAGCATGCTAGATAGAGGCAGGGGCGCGGGCAATGAGCAGTTCTTC. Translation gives CSMLDRGRGAGNEQFF.

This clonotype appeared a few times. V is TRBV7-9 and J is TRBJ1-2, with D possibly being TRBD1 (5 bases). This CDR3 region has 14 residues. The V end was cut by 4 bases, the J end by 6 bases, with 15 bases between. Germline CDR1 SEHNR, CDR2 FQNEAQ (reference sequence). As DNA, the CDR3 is TGTGCCAGCAGCTCCAGGGATAGGTTCGATGGCTACACCTTC. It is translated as CASSSRDRFDGYTF.

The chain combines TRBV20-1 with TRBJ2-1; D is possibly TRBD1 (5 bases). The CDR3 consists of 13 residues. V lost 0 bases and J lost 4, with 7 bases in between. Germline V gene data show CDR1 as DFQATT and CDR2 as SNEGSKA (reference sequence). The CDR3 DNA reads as TGCAGTGCTAGAGAAGGGGTATACAATGAGCAGTTCTTC. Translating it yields CSAREGVYNEQFF.

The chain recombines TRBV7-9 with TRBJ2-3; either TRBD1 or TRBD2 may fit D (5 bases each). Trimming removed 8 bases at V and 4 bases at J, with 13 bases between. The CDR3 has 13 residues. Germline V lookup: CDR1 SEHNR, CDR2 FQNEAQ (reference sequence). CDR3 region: CASSAVGADTQYF. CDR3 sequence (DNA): TGTGCCAGCTCCGCGGTGGGGGCAGATACGCAGTATTTT.

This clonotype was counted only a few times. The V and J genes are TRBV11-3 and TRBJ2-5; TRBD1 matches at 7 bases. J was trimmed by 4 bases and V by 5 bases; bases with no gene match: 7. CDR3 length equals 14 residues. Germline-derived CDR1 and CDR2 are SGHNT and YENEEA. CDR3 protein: CASSPTGQPETQYF. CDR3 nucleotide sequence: TGTGCCAGCAGCCCGACGGGACAGCCAGAGACCCAGTACTTC.

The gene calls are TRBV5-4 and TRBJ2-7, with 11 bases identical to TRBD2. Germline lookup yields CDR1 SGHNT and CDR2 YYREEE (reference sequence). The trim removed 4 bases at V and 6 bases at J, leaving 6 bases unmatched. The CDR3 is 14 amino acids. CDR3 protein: CASSPTSGSVEQYF. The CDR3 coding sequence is TGTGCCAGCAGCCCTACTAGCGGGAGTGTCGAGCAGTACTTC.